Below are 21 T cell receptor beta chains sequenced from a single sample in a study of T-cell memory formation after mild COVID-19. TCRdb analysed the 5' RACE reads with MiXCR anew, one entry per CDR3 protein. The sample lists approximately 560,000 distinct CDR3 sequences, 17% occurring once. Sample: PBMCs or a T cell subset sorted from them (not recorded which). The receptor set was obtained from an adult woman who had mild COVID-19 (a few samples of this study predate the infection). Cell type and time point are not known.

A few counts support this clonotype. The chain couples TRBV2 to TRBJ2-1, with 9 bases fitting TRBD2. The junction had 8 bases not matched to a gene; V was cut back by 4 bases and J by 1 base. The CDR3 has 17 amino acids. CDR1 is SNHLY and CDR2 is FYNNEI in the germline V gene. The CDR3 protein is CASSGGGRATSYNEQFF. In DNA, the CDR3 is TGTGCCAGCAGTGGGGGCGGGAGGGCCACGTCCTACAATGAGCAGTTCTTC.

This clonotype was counted a few times. The chain couples TRBV9 to TRBJ1-1; D is unresolved. CDR3 length: 13 amino acids. Trimming shortened V by 3 bases and J by 3 bases, and 9 bases separated the two germline ends. The germline gives CDR1 SGDLS, CDR2 YYNGEE. The CDR3 loop reads CASSADIYTEAFF. In DNA, the CDR3 is TGTGCCAGCAGCGCAGACATTTACACTGAAGCTTTCTTT.

The sample holds one count of this clonotype. This rearrangement joins TRBV24-1 to TRBJ2-6, with D perhaps TRBD1 (6 bases). V lost 3 bases to trimming and J lost 4 bases, with 12 bases between them. CDR1 and CDR2 (germline): KGHDR, SFDVKD. The CDR3 is made up of 16 amino acids. CDR3 in amino acids: CATSDPQGTGANVLTF. CDR3 nucleotides: TGTGCCACCAGTGATCCGCAGGGGACCGGGGCCAACGTCCTGACTTTC.

This clonotype was observed a few times. The rearrangement joins TRBV4-1 to TRBJ1-2; the D is unclear. The length of the CDR3 is 17 residues. Germline assignment: CDR1 MGHRA and CDR2 YSYEKL. V was pared by 1 base and J by 4 bases, with 19 bases between. CDR3 DNA: TGCGCCAGCAGCCAAGCTCTCACCCCTCGAAGCCCCTATGGCTACACCTTC. The encoded protein is CASSQALTPRSPYGYTF.

The chain uses TRBV6-2 or TRBV6-3 and TRBJ2-7; no firm D call. The CDR3 contains 12 residues. The ends were cut back, 7 bases at V and 5 bases at J, with 12 bases in the middle. CDR1 is MNHEY, CDR2 SVGEGT, per germline. CDR3 DNA: TGTGCCAGCACGGCACCACGGGACGAGCAGTACTTC. It is translated as CASTAPRDEQYF.

This clonotype was picked up a small number of times. V and J are TRBV7-3 and TRBJ2-1, with D tentatively TRBD1 (5 bases). Germline values: CDR1 SGHTA, CDR2 FQGTGA. Deletions cut 7 bases from V and 5 bases from J, with 15 bases between. The CDR3 has 14 amino acids. CDR3 amino acids: CASTSGSRDNEQFF. Written as DNA, the CDR3 is TGTGCCAGCACCTCCGGCAGCAGGGACAATGAGCAGTTCTTC. The whole variable domain, filled in from reference TRBV7-3 and TRBJ2-1, reads GAGVSQTPSNKVTEKGKYVELRCDPISGHTALYWYRQSLGQGPEFLIYFQGTGAADDSGLPNDRFFAVRPEGSVSTLKIQRTERGDSAVYLCASTSGSRDNEQFFGPGTRLTVL.

This clonotype appeared many times. V and J are TRBV5-1 and TRBJ2-7; possibly TRBD1 or TRBD2 for D (5 bases each). The CDR3 covers 14 residues. V was pared by 1 base and J by 2 bases, with 10 bases between. CDR1 and CDR2 (germline): SGHRS, YFSETQ. CDR3 in DNA: TGCGCCAGCAGCTTGAGGGACCCAACCTACGAGCAGTACTTC. Protein product: CASSLRDPTYEQYF.

This chain links TRBV20-1 with TRBJ1-6, with D tentatively TRBD1 (5 bases). With 3 bases removed from V and 4 bases from J, the gap between germline ends came to 13 bases. This CDR3 comprises 15 residues. Germline CDR1 DFQATT, CDR2 SNEGSKA (reference sequence). The CDR3: CSASPRGAYNSPLHF. As DNA, the CDR3 is TGCAGTGCTAGCCCGAGAGGGGCTTATAATTCACCCCTCCACTTT.

This clonotype was recorded a few times. The CDR3: CASSPPMLAGDLYEQYF. Here the CDR3 DNA reads TGTGCCAGCTCACCACCGATGCTAGCGGGAGATCTTTACGAGCAGTACTTC. The J gene is TRBJ2-7, the V gene TRBV18; 10 positions agree with TRBD2. The CDR3 has 17 residues. Unmatched junction bases numbered 9, after V lost 0 bases and J lost 4 bases. Germline lookup yields CDR1 KGHSH and CDR2 LQKENI.

The chain links TRBV20-1 to TRBJ1-1; D is perhaps TRBD1 (6 bases). V was pared by 6 bases and J by 1 base, with 9 bases between. Germline CDR1 reads DFQATT; CDR2 reads SNEGSKA (reference sequence). CDR3 size: 12 residues. The CDR3 spells CSATQGNTEAFF. For the CDR3, the DNA is TGCAGTGCCACACAGGGGAACACTGAAGCTTTCTTT.

This clonotype was found a few times. The V call is TRBV10-3, the J call TRBJ2-7; possible D gene TRBD1, 5 bases. Germline V gene lookup returns CDR1 ENHRY and CDR2 SYGVKD. CDR3 size: 14 residues. V was trimmed by 11 bases and J by 2 bases, leaving 19 bases between them. This CDR3 is CAVGRTPSTYEQYF. Here the CDR3 DNA reads TGTGCCGTTGGCCGGACACCCTCGACCTACGAGCAGTACTTC.

This clonotype appeared a few times. The rearrangement links TRBV29-1 to TRBJ2-5; tentatively, D is TRBD2 (6 bases). V was trimmed by 2 bases and J by 5 bases, leaving 15 bases between them. CDR3 length equals 14 residues. The germline V gene has CDR1 SQVTM and CDR2 ANQGSEA. DNA of the CDR3: TGCAGCGTTGAAAAGGGACTTCGCTTCGAGACCCAGTACTTC. It is translated as CSVEKGLRFETQYF.

The sample holds a few counts of this clonotype. The genes are TRBV5-1 and TRBJ2-6, with a tentative D call TRBD1 (6 bases). This CDR3 contains 14 residues. The germline gives CDR1 SGHRS, CDR2 YFSETQ. Trimming stripped 7 bases from V and 4 bases from J, with 12 bases between. CDR3 amino acids: CASATGSGANVLTF. The CDR3, as DNA: TGCGCCAGCGCAACAGGGTCCGGGGCCAACGTCCTGACTTTC.

The chain combines TRBV27 with TRBJ2-2; D is possibly TRBD1 (5 bases). The CDR3 totals 15 residues. Per the germline V gene, CDR1 is MNHEY and CDR2 is SMNVEV (reference sequence). V was shortened by 4 bases and J by 1 base, with 10 bases between the two germline ends. The CDR3 DNA sequence: TGTGCCAGCAGTTCCGACAGTAAGAACACCGGGGAGCTGTTTTTT. Translated: CASSSDSKNTGELFF.

The J gene is TRBJ2-2, the V gene TRBV4-3; D gene uncertain. The V gene lost 0 bases and the J gene lost 0 bases, with 2 bases spanning the gap. Germline V lookup: CDR1 LGHNA, CDR2 YSLEER. The length of the CDR3 is 14 residues. DNA for the CDR3: TGCGCCAGCAGCCAAGACGCGAACACCGGGGAGCTGTTTTTT. As protein: CASSQDANTGELFF.

The rearrangement links TRBV5-1 to TRBJ2-7; the D gene is possibly TRBD1 (5 bases). CDR1 and CDR2 (germline): SGHRS, YFSETQ. The V end was cut by 6 bases, the J end by 3 bases, with 16 bases between. The CDR3 consists of 14 residues. The CDR3 region has the DNA TGCGCCAGCAAGAGGACATCCGAGAGCTACGAGCAGTACTTC. This gives the protein CASKRTSESYEQYF.

This clonotype was counted a few times. The chain joins TRBV3-1 to TRBJ1-2; 8 bases map to TRBD1. The V segment lost 3 bases and the J segment 2 bases; nucleotides outside the gene matches: 5. Germline lookup yields CDR1 LGHDT and CDR2 YNNKEL (reference sequence). This CDR3 comprises 15 residues. CDR3 region: CASSHDRGRNYGYTF. The CDR3 region has the DNA TGTGCCAGCAGCCACGACAGGGGCAGGAACTATGGCTACACCTTC.

The table lists this clonotype with a few counts. The chain joins TRBV9 to TRBJ1-2, with D tentatively TRBD1 (5 bases). This CDR3 is 14 amino acids long. Germline V lookup: CDR1 SGDLS, CDR2 YYNGEE. V lost 3 bases, J lost 5 bases, and 14 bases lay in between. The CDR3 DNA reads as TGTGCCAGCAGCGAAGGAAGAGAGGGGTATGGCTACACCTTC. This codes for CASSEGREGYGYTF.

This clonotype has just a few counts. The chain couples TRBV2 to TRBJ1-1, with D maybe TRBD1 (5 bases). Trimming pared 8 bases from V and 0 bases from J, leaving 13 bases between. Germline CDR1 is SNHLY and CDR2 is FYNNEI. The CDR3 is 14 residues long. The CDR3 DNA reads as TGTGCCAGCTCGCGGGGCGCCATGAACACTGAAGCTTTCTTT. It is translated as CASSRGAMNTEAFF.

There are a few counts of this clonotype. This chain joins TRBV12-3 or TRBV12-4 and TRBJ1-4; TRBD1 agrees at 10 bases. Trimming cost V 5 bases and J 8 bases; bases outside gene matches: 2. The CDR3 covers 13 residues. The CDR3 protein is CASSRDRGEKLFF. CDR3 sequence (DNA): TGTGCCAGCAGTCGGGACAGGGGAGAAAAACTGTTTTTT.

The chain carries TRBV19 and TRBJ2-3; a possible D gene is TRBD2 (5 bases). The CDR3 extends over 16 amino acids. Germline V gene sequence: CDR1 LNHDA, CDR2 SQIVND (reference sequence). Deletions cut 1 base from V and 1 base from J, with 12 bases between. CDR3 sequence reads: CASSIGERVGTDTQYF. The CDR3 DNA is TGTGCCAGTAGTATAGGGGAGAGGGTCGGCACAGATACGCAGTATTTT. The full variable domain, in which reference TRBV19 and TRBJ2-3 provide the parts outside the CDR3, is DGGITQSPKYLFRKEGQNVTLSCEQNLNHDAMYWYRQDPGQGLRLIYYSQIVNDFQKGDIAEGYSVSREKKESFPLTVTSAQKNPTAFYLCASSIGERVGTDTQYFGPGTRLTVL.